The rows below give T cell receptor beta chains drawn from one sample of a study of blood T cell repertoires in COVID-19. Only in-frame clones appear in the TCRdb table, and some are missing; sequencing was by immunoSEQ multiplex PCR. The sample lists 250,000 to 350,000 clones, approximately 84% occurring once. Sequencing was performed on peripheral blood. The receptors here all came from a human donor with COVID-19, enrolled during active disease. The donor label of this sample is uncertain. Each CDR3 is given with its conserved first and last residue. A D gene is named only where the DNA matches it firmly.

cdr3_aa j_call v_call d_call
CASSKDRTSSPPWTKNIQYF TRBJ2-4 TRBV21-1 .
CASLTKRTAVGWTQYF TRBJ2-5 TRBV24-1 .
CASSTLGGRFNYGYTF TRBJ1-2 TRBV6-6 .
CASSLYRIDTGELFF TRBJ2-2 TRBV7-2 .
CASSPELAGGPRNEQYF TRBJ2-7 TRBV5-4 TRBD2
CASSLGSSGGPDTQYF TRBJ2-3 TRBV11-3 TRBD2
CASSSEGVTEAFF TRBJ1-1 TRBV7-9 .
CASSKRTGDSTDTQYF TRBJ2-3 TRBV9 TRBD1
CASSVRTGRNSPLHF TRBJ1-6 TRBV2 TRBD1
CSVGGSTEAFF TRBJ1-1 TRBV29-1 .
CASSLDDRGSGNTIYF TRBJ1-3 TRBV7-2 TRBD1
CAIRTMAGDNSPLHF TRBJ1-6 TRBV28 .
CASGGQNEKLFF TRBJ1-4 TRBV12-3/TRBV12-4 TRBD1